This T cell receptor (beta chain) came from a study of technical replicates of blood from a handful of donors. Per the germline V gene, CDR1 is DFQATT and CDR2 is SNEGSKA (reference sequence). The CDR3 is 11 amino acids. V dropped 2 bases and J dropped 6 bases, with 7 bases sitting between them. Measured with immunoSEQ multiplex PCR; TCRdb has only the in-frame clones, and not every one. This table holds about 73,000 clones, 90% to 95% found once. The rearrangement uses TRBV20-1 and TRBJ1-2; D remains unclear. This sequence originates from a human donor in good health. Sequencing was carried out using T cells isolated from PBMCs. CDR3 residues: CSARIVNGYTF. As DNA, the CDR3 is TGCAGTGCTAGAATAGTGAATGGCTACACCTTC.